This TCR beta chain emerged from a study of cytomegalovirus exposure and HLA in healthy donors. Study-wide results and caveats: Specific recognition of CMV antigens was confirmed in vitro for three chains (all CMV-associated). According to an earlier analysis, most TCR beta V segments yielded productive rearrangements about 90% or about 30% of the time.

PCR amplification relied on 60 Vbeta primers (plus 13 Jbeta primers). Assay: immunoSEQ multiplex PCR; the TCRdb copy retains only in-frame clones and omits some. This sample yields around 300,000 clones, of which around 90% are seen a single time; 2% to 3% belongs to the top ten. Germline loops: CDR1 MNHNS, CDR2 SASEGT. This CDR3 has 14 amino acids. Trimming removed 6 bases from V and 2 bases from J; junction bases left unmatched: 4. On this clone itself: What it binds is not known.

The receptor's source is a woman younger than 30 in good health and CMV-seronegative. The V gene is TRBV6-1, the J gene TRBJ1-2; 9 nucleotides align to TRBD1. The sequenced material came from PBMCs. The CDR3 DNA follows: TGTGCCAGCAGGCTCGGACAGGGGAACTATGGCTACACCTTC. Amino acids: CASRLGQGNYGYTF.